These 4 T cell receptor beta chains came from one sample sequenced in a study of regulatory T cells in long-lasting Graves disease. The authors built TCR beta libraries using iRepertoire HTBI primers and Arm-PCR of CDR3 regions. MiXCR was run by TCRdb on the multiplex PCR reads, yielding one entry per CDR3 protein. Of 700,000 or so distinct CDR3 sequences in the sample, 30% are singletons; the top ten hold about 42%. Documented time point: persistent/refractory GD, antithyroid drugs over 5 years with positive TRAb. Extracted RNA from PBMCs served as the source of the TCR library. This sample comprised peripheral blood mononuclear cells (PBMCs), obtained when the disease was refractory, from a patient treated with antithyroid drugs. These receptors all come from a female donor with Graves disease.

In this sample, this clonotype turned up a few times. The rearrangement joins TRBV6-2 or TRBV6-3 to TRBJ1-1; D is possibly TRBD1 (5 bases). V lost 0 bases to trimming and J lost 3 bases, with 11 bases between them. The CDR3 runs 15 residues. The V gene's germline CDR1 is MNHEY and CDR2 SVGEGT. CDR3 region: CASSYSPGGDTEAFF. CDR3 sequence (DNA): TGTGCCAGCAGTTACTCTCCAGGAGGGGACACTGAAGCTTTCTTT.

The chain recombines TRBV7-3 with TRBJ2-2; 12 positions agree with TRBD2. The CDR3 contains 18 residues. CDR1 and CDR2 (germline): SGHTA, FQGTGA. V lost 1 base to trimming and J lost 6 bases; unmatched junction nucleotides: 9. DNA for the CDR3: TGTGCCAGCAGCTTAAGATGGGGTGGACTAGCGGGATCCGGGGAGCTGTTTTTT. Translation: CASSLRWGGLAGSGELFF.

The chain carries TRBV6-2 or TRBV6-3 and TRBJ2-2; 8 nucleotides agree with TRBD1. J lost 6 bases, V lost 8 bases, and 8 bases had no gene match. The CDR3 extends over 14 amino acids. Germline CDR1 MNHEY, CDR2 SVGEGT. Here the CDR3 DNA reads TGTGCCAGCGAACCGGACAGGGAGGCCGGGGAGCTGTTTTTT. Amino acids: CASEPDREAGELFF.

V is TRBV5-1 and J is TRBJ1-1, with a tentative D call TRBD1 (5 bases). CDR3 length: 16 amino acids. The germline V and J ends were trimmed by 4 bases and 1 base, with 17 bases remaining between them. Germline loops: CDR1 SGHRS, CDR2 YFSETQ. CDR3 protein: CASSPGLGGGNTEAFF. In DNA form, the CDR3 reads TGCGCCAGCAGCCCTGGACTCGGGGGGGGGAACACTGAAGCTTTCTTT.